These 22 T cell receptor beta chains share one sample of origin, sequenced in a study of T cell responses to AZD1222 COVID-19 vaccine. The protocol was immunoSEQ multiplex PCR, while the TCRdb copy is restricted to in-frame clones and leaves out a portion. Among about 150,000 clones listed, around 92% were seen once. The sequencing used peripheral blood, collected 28 days after the second AZD1222 dose. Receptors originate from an adult who received the AZD1222 COVID-19 vaccine.

V is TRBV28 and J is TRBJ1-1; D may be TRBD1 (6 bases). V was shortened by 7 bases and J by 7 bases, with 16 bases between the two germline ends. The CDR3 is 13 residues long. Germline loops: CDR1 MDHEN, CDR2 SYDVKM. The CDR3 loop is CASTRRGPREAFF. The CDR3 DNA sequence: TGTGCCAGCACCAGACGGGGGCCCCGTGAAGCTTTCTTT.

The chain is built from TRBV4-3 and TRBJ1-3; D is unresolved. Per germline, CDR1 LGHNA and CDR2 YSLEER. The CDR3 extends over 14 amino acids. The germline V and J ends were trimmed by 1 base and 2 bases, with 6 bases remaining between them. The CDR3: CASSQVYPGNTIYF. For the CDR3, the DNA is TGCGCCAGCAGCCAAGTCTACCCTGGAAACACCATATATTTT.

The rearrangement links TRBV9 to TRBJ1-5; 7 nucleotides match TRBD1. There are 15 residues in the CDR3. The V gene end was trimmed by 3 bases and the J gene end by 3 bases; junction bases not matched to a gene: 6. Germline V gene data show CDR1 as SGDLS and CDR2 as YYNGEE. The chain's CDR3 is CASSATGAPNQPQHF. CDR3 sequence (DNA): TGTGCCAGCAGCGCCACAGGGGCCCCCAATCAGCCCCAGCATTTT.

This chain connects TRBV10-3 to TRBJ2-5, with 8 bases identical to TRBD2. V lost 3 bases and J lost 4; bases outside the gene matches: 16. Germline CDR1 ENHRY, CDR2 SYGVKD. The CDR3 spans 18 residues. The CDR3 DNA follows: TGTGCCATCAGTGATTATATCGGGTCGGGAGGGGAAGGAGAGACCCAGTACTTC. This sequence encodes CAISDYIGSGGEGETQYF.

The chain links TRBV7-6 to TRBJ2-5; 10 bases map to TRBD2. The trim removed 5 bases at V and 0 bases at J, leaving 3 bases unmatched. This CDR3 contains 15 residues. Germline CDR1 reads SGHVS; CDR2 reads FNYEAQ. The CDR3: CASSLLAGYQETQYF. CDR3 in DNA: TGTGCCAGCAGCCTACTAGCGGGGTACCAAGAGACCCAGTACTTC.

V gene TRBV27 combines with J gene TRBJ1-4; the D gene is possibly TRBD1 (5 bases). The germline V gene encodes CDR1 MNHEY and CDR2 SMNVEV (reference sequence). With 6 bases removed from V and 4 bases from J, the gap between germline ends came to 12 bases. The CDR3 runs to 14 residues. This chain's CDR3 is CASSLGRNNEKLFF. CDR3 bases: TGTGCCAGCAGCTTGGGACGGAATAATGAAAAACTGTTTTTT.

The rearrangement joins TRBV2 to TRBJ1-2; 9 nucleotides line up with TRBD1. The CDR3 covers 13 residues. The ends lost 6 bases at V and 5 bases at J; junction bases unmatched: 4. In germline, CDR1 is SNHLY, CDR2 FYNNEI. The CDR3, as DNA: TGTGCCAGCAGGGAGGGACAGGGTTATGGCTACACCTTC. This encodes CASREGQGYGYTF.

The chain couples TRBV10-3 to TRBJ1-1; perhaps TRBD1 as D (5 bases). There are 14 residues in the CDR3. The V gene's germline CDR1 is ENHRY and CDR2 SYGVKD. V was shortened by 3 bases and J by 6 bases, with 14 bases between the two germline ends. CDR3 in amino acids: CAISDRASNAEAFF. The CDR3 nucleotides read TGTGCCATCAGTGACAGGGCCTCTAATGCTGAAGCTTTCTTT.

The chain combines TRBV5-1 with TRBJ1-1; 8 bases fit TRBD1. V shed 1 base and J 0 bases; nucleotides not matched to a gene: 8. CDR1 is SGHRS and CDR2 is YFSETQ in the germline V gene. CDR3 length: 17 amino acids. The CDR3 DNA reads TGCGCCAGCAGCTTGCAGGGACAGGTGGACATGAACACTGAAGCTTTCTTT. It is translated as CASSLQGQVDMNTEAFF.

The chain carries TRBV27 and TRBJ2-1; 13 bases align to TRBD2. Germline V gives CDR1 MNHEY, CDR2 SMNVEV (reference sequence). The CDR3 totals 19 residues. V was clipped by 6 bases and J by 0 bases; unmatched bases: 11. The CDR3 sequence is CASSHGTSGITSSYNEQFF. CDR3 sequence (DNA): TGTGCCAGCAGCCACGGGACTAGCGGGATTACCAGCTCCTACAATGAGCAGTTCTTC.

The genes are TRBV29-1 and TRBJ2-7; the match to TRBD2 covers 14 bases. V was pared by 6 bases and J by 7 bases, with 11 bases of the junction left unmatched. Germline V gene data show CDR1 as SQVTM and CDR2 as ANQGSEA. The CDR3 extends over 15 amino acids. This chain's CDR3 is CSVDPGLAGVKEQYF. The CDR3 DNA reads TGCAGCGTGGATCCGGGACTAGCGGGAGTGAAAGAGCAGTACTTC.

The chain couples TRBV7-2 to TRBJ1-2; no clear D gene. CDR3 length: 14 amino acids. Between the trimmed V and J ends, which lost 0 bases and 9 bases, there was a span of 14 bases. Germline CDR1 reads SGHTA; CDR2 reads FQGNSA. The DNA of the CDR3 is TGTGCCAGCAGCTTAGCGTTTATCCCCGACAGCTACACCTTC. This translates into CASSLAFIPDSYTF.

This clone was detected only once. Sequence at one end of the junction differs from germline and may be a read error. This chain connects TRBV7-9 to TRBJ1-2, with D unresolved. CDR3 size: 12 residues. Germline V CDR1 and CDR2: SEHNR, FQNEAQ (reference sequence). CDR3 sequence (DNA): TGTGCCAGCAGCGCCGACGGACGTGAAATAGCCTTC. As protein: CASSADGREIAF.

The genes are TRBV10-2 and TRBJ2-3; D gene ambiguous. The germline V gene encodes CDR1 WSHSY and CDR2 SAAADI. The CDR3 sequence is 11 residues long. Deletions cut 4 bases from V and 3 bases from J, with 2 bases between. The CDR3 nucleotides read TGCGCCAGCAGTGTGACAGATACGCAGTATTTT. Its protein product is CASSVTDTQYF.

The chain is built from TRBV2 and TRBJ1-1, with TRBD1 as a possible D gene (5 bases). V was pared by 7 bases and J by 2 bases, with 14 bases between. The CDR3 extends over 14 amino acids. Germline V gene data show CDR1 as SNHLY and CDR2 as FYNNEI. The CDR3 sequence is CASILTQGNTEAFF. The DNA for the CDR3 is TGTGCCAGCATTTTAACTCAGGGCAACACTGAAGCTTTCTTT.

V usage is TRBV4-1 and J usage is TRBJ1-2; D is unresolved. Trimming stripped 2 bases from V and 2 bases from J, with 15 bases between. The CDR3 is made up of 16 amino acids. Germline assignment: CDR1 MGHRA and CDR2 YSYEKL. The CDR3 DNA follows: TGCGCCAGCAGCCAATCCGCGGTGGTCCAAAACTATGGCTACACCTTC. Its translation: CASSQSAVVQNYGYTF.

This chain links TRBV6-5 with TRBJ2-7; D is unresolved. V was pared by 2 bases and J by 4 bases, with 9 bases between. The V gene's germline CDR1 is MNHEY and CDR2 SVGAGI. The CDR3 is 13 residues long. The CDR3 sequence is CASSYGGEYEQYF. In DNA, the CDR3 is TGTGCCAGCAGTTACGGTGGAGAGTACGAGCAGTACTTC.

The sample holds a few counts of this clone. CDR3 coding DNA: TGCGCCAGCAGCCAAGACTGGGGTGAAAAACTGTTTTTT. It yields the protein CASSQDWGEKLFF. The chain is built from TRBV4-3 and TRBJ1-4; D is ambiguous. Between the trimmed V and J ends, which lost 0 bases and 7 bases, there was a span of 6 bases. Germline V gene data show CDR1 as LGHNA and CDR2 as YSLEER. The CDR3 contains 13 residues.

This chain uses TRBV5-4 with TRBJ1-1; possibly TRBD1 for D (5 bases). The V gene's germline CDR1 is SGHNT and CDR2 YYREEE (reference sequence). V shed 4 bases and J shed 3 bases, with 16 bases lying between them. The CDR3 spans 15 residues. This CDR3 reads CASSPRVQEDTEAFF. In nucleotides, the CDR3 is TGTGCCAGCAGCCCTCGAGTACAGGAGGACACTGAAGCTTTCTTT.

This chain uses TRBV27 with TRBJ2-1; 8 bases line up with TRBD1. The J segment lost 12 bases and the V segment lost 4 bases, leaving 5 bases of the junction unmatched. The CDR3 loop spans 12 amino acids. Germline CDR1 reads MNHEY; CDR2 reads SMNVEV (reference sequence). CDR3 sequence: CASSSRGPGQFF. The CDR3 nucleotides are TGTGCCAGCAGTTCCAGGGGGCCAGGGCAGTTCTTC.

The chain employs TRBV28 and TRBJ2-1, with no clear D. This CDR3 has 16 residues. CDR1 MDHEN and CDR2 SYDVKM come from the germline V gene. The V end was cut by 4 bases, the J end by 1 base, with 14 bases between. The CDR3 loop is CASSSPDGASYNEQFF. Written as DNA, the CDR3 is TGTGCCAGCAGTTCCCCCGACGGAGCTTCCTACAATGAGCAGTTCTTC.

The chain couples TRBV7-2 to TRBJ2-1, with 13 bases matching TRBD2. The CDR3 has 14 residues. Per the germline V gene, CDR1 is SGHTA and CDR2 is FQGNSA. The V segment lost 2 bases and the J segment 9 bases; nucleotides outside the gene matches: 1. In DNA, the CDR3 is TGTGCCAGCAGCTTAACTAGCGGGAGGGGTGAGCAGTTCTTC. Translation gives CASSLTSGRGEQFF. Looking up the rest from reference TRBV7-2 and TRBJ2-1 gives the full variable domain: GAGVSQSPSNKVTEKGKDVELRCDPISGHTALYWYRQSLGQGLEFLIYFQGNSAPDKSGLPSDRFSAERTGGSVSTLTIQRTQQEDSAVYLCASSLTSGRGEQFFGPGTRLTVL.